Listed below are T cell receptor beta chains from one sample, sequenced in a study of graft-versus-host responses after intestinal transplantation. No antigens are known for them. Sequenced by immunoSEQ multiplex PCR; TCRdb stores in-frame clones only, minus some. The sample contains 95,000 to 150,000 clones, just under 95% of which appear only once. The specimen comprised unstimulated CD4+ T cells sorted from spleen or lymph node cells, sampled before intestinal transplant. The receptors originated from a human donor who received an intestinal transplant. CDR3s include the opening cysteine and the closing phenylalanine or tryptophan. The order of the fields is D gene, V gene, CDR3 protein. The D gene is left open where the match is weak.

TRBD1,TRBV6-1,CASSEGGQRLYEQYF
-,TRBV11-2,CASSRILGDTQYF
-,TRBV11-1,CASSAKGNSPLHF
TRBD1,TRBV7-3,CASSLRVTGEETQYF
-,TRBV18,CASSPRADSDYEQYF
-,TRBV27,CASSLSRSSGHPYNEQFF
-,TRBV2,CASRGQGARSNQPQHF
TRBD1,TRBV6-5,CASSPGQVSNQPQHF
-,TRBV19,CASYQGTLNTEAFF
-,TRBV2,CASSIELSDGYTF
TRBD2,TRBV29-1,CSTPRGGGFYNEQFF
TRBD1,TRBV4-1,CASSQDPQRGRETQYF
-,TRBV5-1,CASSLVVGNNYGYTF
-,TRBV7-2,CASSSMAGYGYTF
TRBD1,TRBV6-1,CASSLGGNYGYTF
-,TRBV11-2,CASSLQAGTYEQYF
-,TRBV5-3,CARSCDWIRGGKNTEAFF
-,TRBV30,CAWSSGHPNQETQYF
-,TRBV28,CASIPGPVSNQPQHF
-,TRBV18,CASSPDTGAEHF
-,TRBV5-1,CASSPRRNEAFF
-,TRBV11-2,CASSLGVTDTQYF
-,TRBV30,CAWKGSGGEKLFF
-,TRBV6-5,CASRVQAVGNQPQHF